This T cell receptor beta chain was identified in a study of type 1 regulatory T cells. Turning to this clonotype: Its antigen is not known.

TCRdb fed the reads into MiXCR, producing one record per CDR3 protein. The sample holds 60,000 to 70,000 distinct CDR3 sequences; around 49% are singletons and the top ten take approximately 2%. The CDR3 consists of 17 residues. Trimming took 2 bases from V and 1 from J; bases not matched to a gene: 8. CDR1 SGHRS and CDR2 YFSETQ come from the germline V gene. The clonotype originates from a human donor in good health. V usage is TRBV5-1 and J usage is TRBJ1-2; 10 nucleotides line up with TRBD1. The sample comprised cultured non-Tr1 T cells, either the whole culture or a sorted T cell fraction (not recorded which). The CDR3 DNA sequence: TGCGCCAGCAGCTTTTCCCCCGGGACAGGGGTTAACTATGGCTACACCTTC. It codes for CASSFSPGTGVNYGYTF. Drawing the rest from reference TRBV5-1 and TRBJ1-2, the complete variable domain is KAGVTQTPRYLIKTRGQQVTLSCSPISGHRSVSWYQQTPGQGLQFLFEYFSETQRNKGNFPGRFSGRQFSNSRSEMNVSTLELGDSALYLCASSFSPGTGVNYGYTFGSGTRLTVV.